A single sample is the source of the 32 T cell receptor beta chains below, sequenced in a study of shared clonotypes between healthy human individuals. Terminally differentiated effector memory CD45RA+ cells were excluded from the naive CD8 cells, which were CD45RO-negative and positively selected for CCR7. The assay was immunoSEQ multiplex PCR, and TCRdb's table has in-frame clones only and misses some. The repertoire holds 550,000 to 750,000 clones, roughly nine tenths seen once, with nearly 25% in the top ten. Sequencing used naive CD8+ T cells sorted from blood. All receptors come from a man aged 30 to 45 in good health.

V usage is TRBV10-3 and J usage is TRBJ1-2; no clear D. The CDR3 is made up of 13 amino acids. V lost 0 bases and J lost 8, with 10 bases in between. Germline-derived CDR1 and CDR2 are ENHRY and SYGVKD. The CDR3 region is CAISESGGRGYTF. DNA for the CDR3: TGTGCCATCAGTGAGTCAGGAGGGAGGGGCTACACCTTC.

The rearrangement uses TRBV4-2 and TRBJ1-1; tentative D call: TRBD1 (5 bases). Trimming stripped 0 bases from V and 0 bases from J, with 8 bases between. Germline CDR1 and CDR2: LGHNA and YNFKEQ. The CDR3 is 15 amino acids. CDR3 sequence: CASSQEGLMNTEAFF. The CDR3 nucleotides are TGTGCCAGCAGCCAAGAGGGGCTTATGAACACTGAAGCTTTCTTT.

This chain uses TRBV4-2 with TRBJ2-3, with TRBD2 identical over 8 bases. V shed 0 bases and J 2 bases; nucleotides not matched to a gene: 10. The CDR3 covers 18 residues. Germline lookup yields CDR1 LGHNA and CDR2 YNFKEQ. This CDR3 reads CASSQDIVTSGTTDTQYF. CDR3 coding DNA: TGTGCCAGCAGCCAAGATATTGTAACTAGCGGTACCACAGATACGCAGTATTTT.

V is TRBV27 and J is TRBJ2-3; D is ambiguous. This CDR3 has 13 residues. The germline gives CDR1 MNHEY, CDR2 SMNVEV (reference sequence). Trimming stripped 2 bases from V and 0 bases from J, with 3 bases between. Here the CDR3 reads CASSLKSTDTQYF. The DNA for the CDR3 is TGTGCCAGCAGTTTAAAGAGCACAGATACGCAGTATTTT.

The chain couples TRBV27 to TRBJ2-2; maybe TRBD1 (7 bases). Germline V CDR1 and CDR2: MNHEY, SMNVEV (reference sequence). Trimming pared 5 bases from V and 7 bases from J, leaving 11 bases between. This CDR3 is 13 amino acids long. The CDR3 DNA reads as TGTGCCAGCAGTGCAGGGGGGATCGGGGAGCTGTTTTTT. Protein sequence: CASSAGGIGELFF.

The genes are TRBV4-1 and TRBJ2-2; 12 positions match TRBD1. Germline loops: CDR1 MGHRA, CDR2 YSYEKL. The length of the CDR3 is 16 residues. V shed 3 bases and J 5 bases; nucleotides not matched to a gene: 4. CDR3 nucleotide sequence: TGCGCCAGCAGCCAGGGACAGGGGGCAGGGACCGGGGAGCTGTTTTTT. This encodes CASSQGQGAGTGELFF.

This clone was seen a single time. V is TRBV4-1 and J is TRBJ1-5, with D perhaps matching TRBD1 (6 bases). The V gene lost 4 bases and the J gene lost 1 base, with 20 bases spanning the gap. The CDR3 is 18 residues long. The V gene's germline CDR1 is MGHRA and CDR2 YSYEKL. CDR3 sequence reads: CASSRFDGGHESNQPQHF. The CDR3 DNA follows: TGCGCCAGCAGCCGGTTCGATGGGGGACACGAGAGCAATCAGCCCCAGCATTTT.

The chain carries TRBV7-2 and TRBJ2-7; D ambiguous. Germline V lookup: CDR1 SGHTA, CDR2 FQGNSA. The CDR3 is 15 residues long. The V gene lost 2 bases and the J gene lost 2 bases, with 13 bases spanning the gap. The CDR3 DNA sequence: TGTGCCAGCAGCTTACCCTGGGAAAAGACCTACGAGCAGTACTTC. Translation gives CASSLPWEKTYEQYF.

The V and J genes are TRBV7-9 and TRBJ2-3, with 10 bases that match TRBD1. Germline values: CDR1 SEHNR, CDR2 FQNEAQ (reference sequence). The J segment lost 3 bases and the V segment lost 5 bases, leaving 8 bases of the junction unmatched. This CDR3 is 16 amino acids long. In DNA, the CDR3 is TGTGCCAGCAGCCTTCGACAGGGGGCTGGGACAGATACGCAGTATTTT. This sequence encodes CASSLRQGAGTDTQYF. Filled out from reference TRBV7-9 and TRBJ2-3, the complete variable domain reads DTGVSQNPRHKITKRGQNVTFRCDPISEHNRLYWYRQTLGQGPEFLTYFQNEAQLEKSRLLSDRFSAERPKGSFSTLEIQRTEQGDSAMYLCASSLRQGAGTDTQYFGPGTRLTVL.

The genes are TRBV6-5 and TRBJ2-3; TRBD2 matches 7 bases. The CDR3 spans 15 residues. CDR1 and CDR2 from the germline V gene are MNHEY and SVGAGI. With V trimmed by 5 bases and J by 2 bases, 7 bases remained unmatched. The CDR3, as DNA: TGTGCCAGCAGTCGGCTAGCGGAGCACACAGATACGCAGTATTTT. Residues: CASSRLAEHTDTQYF.

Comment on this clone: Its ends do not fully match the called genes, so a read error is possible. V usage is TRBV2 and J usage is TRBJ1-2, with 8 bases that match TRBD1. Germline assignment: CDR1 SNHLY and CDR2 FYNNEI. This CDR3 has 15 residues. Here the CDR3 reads CASREDPTGGYGYTF. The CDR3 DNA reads TGTGCCAGCAGAGAAGACCCCACAGGGGGCTATGGCTACACCTTC.

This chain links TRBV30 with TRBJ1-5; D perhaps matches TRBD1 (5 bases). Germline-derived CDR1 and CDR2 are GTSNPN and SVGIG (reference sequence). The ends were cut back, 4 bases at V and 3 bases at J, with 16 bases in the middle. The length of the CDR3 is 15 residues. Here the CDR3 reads CAWTPWDGNNQPQHF. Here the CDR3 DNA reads TGTGCCTGGACTCCTTGGGACGGAAACAATCAGCCCCAGCATTTT.

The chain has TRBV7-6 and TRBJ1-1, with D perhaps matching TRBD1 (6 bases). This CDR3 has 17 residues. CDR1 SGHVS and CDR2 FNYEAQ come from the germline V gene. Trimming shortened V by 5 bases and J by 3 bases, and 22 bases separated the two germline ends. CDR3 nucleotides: TGTGCCAGCAGCACGGGGAAGGGGGGGTTTGCGGACACTGAAGCTTTCTTT. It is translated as CASSTGKGGFADTEAFF.

The CDR3 coding sequence is TGTGCCAGCAGTGGTGACGGACCCGTCATCGATGAGCAGTTCTTC. It is translated as CASSGDGPVIDEQFF. This chain connects TRBV2 to TRBJ2-1; D uncertain. The V gene's germline CDR1 is SNHLY and CDR2 FYNNEI. Trimming took off 4 bases at V and 8 bases at J, with 18 bases between the two ends. The CDR3 runs 15 residues.

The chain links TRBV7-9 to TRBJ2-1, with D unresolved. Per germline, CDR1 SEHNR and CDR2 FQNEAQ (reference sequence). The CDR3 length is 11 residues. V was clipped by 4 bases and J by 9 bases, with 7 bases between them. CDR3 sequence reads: CASSSSFEQFF. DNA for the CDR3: TGTGCCAGCAGCTCTTCCTTTGAGCAGTTCTTC.

The DNA for the CDR3 is TGTGCCAGCAGCTCCGGGACACCAGATACGCAGTATTTT. Translated, it gives CASSSGTPDTQYF. The J gene is TRBJ2-3, the V gene TRBV7-9, with D maybe TRBD1 (6 bases). V lost 4 bases, J lost 4 bases, and 9 bases lay in between. Looked up from germline, CDR1 is SEHNR and CDR2 is FQNEAQ (reference sequence). This CDR3 has 13 residues. The complete variable domain, with remaining parts taken from reference TRBV7-9 and TRBJ2-3, reads DTGVSQNPRHKITKRGQNVTFRCDPISEHNRLYWYRQTLGQGPEFLTYFQNEAQLEKSRLLSDRFSAERPKGSFSTLEIQRTEQGDSAMYLCASSSGTPDTQYFGPGTRLTVL.

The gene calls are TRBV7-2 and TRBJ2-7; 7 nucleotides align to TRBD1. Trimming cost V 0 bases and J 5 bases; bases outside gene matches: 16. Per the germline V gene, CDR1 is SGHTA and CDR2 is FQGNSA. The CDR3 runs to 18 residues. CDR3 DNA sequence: TGTGCCAGCAGCTTAGCGCCAAAGGAGGCGACAGGGTATAACGAGCAGTACTTC. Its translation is CASSLAPKEATGYNEQYF.

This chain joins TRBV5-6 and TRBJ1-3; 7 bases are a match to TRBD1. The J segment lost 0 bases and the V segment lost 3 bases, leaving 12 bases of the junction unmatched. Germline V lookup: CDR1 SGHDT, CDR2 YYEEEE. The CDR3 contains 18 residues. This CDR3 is CASSSTRDRAFSGNTIYF. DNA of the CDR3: TGTGCCAGCAGCTCAACCCGGGACAGAGCCTTCTCTGGAAACACCATATATTTT. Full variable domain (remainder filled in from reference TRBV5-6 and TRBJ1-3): DAGVTQSPTHLIKTRGQQVTLRCSPKSGHDTVSWYQQALGQGPQFIFQYYEEEERQRGNFPDRFSGHQFPNYSSELNVNALLLGDSALYLCASSSTRDRAFSGNTIYFGEGSWLTVV.

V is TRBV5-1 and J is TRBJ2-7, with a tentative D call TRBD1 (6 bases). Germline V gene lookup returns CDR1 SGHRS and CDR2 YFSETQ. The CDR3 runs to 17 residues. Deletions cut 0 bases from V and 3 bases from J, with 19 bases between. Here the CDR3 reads CASSLASGALRFYEQYF. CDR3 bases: TGCGCCAGCAGCTTGGCCTCAGGGGCACTGAGGTTCTACGAGCAGTACTTC.

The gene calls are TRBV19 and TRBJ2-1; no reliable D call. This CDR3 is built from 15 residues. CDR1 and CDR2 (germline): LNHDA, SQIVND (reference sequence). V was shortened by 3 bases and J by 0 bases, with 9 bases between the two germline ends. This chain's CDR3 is CASSILDSSYNEQFF. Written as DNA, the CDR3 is TGTGCCAGTAGTATTCTCGATAGCTCCTACAATGAGCAGTTCTTC.

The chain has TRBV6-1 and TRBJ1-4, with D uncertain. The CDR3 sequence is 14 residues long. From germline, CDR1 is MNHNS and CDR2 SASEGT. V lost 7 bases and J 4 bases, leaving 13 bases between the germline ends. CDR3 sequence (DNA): TGTGCCAGCACCTTACCTAGCCTTAATGAAAAACTGTTTTTT. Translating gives CASTLPSLNEKLFF.

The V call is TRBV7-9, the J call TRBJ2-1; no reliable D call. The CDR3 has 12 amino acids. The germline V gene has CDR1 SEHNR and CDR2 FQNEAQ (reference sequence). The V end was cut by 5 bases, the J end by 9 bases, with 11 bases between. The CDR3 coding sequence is TGTGCCAGCAGCGTCCTCGTCGGTGAGCAGTTCTTC. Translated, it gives CASSVLVGEQFF.

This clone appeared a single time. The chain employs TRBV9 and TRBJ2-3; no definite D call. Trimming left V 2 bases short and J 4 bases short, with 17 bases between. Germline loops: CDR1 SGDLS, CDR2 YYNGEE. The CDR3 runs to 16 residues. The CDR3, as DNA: TGTGCCAGCAGCGTGGATCAATCCGGAAGGGCAGATACGCAGTATTTT. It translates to CASSVDQSGRADTQYF. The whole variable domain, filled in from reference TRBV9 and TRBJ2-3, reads DSGVTQTPKHLITATGQRVTLRCSPRSGDLSVYWYQQSLDQGLQFLIQYYNGEERAKGNILERFSAQQFPDLHSELNLSSLELGDSALYFCASSVDQSGRADTQYFGPGTRLTVL.

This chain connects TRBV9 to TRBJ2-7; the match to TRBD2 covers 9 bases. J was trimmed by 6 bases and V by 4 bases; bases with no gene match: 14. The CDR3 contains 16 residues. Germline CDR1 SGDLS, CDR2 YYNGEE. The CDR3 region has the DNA TGTGCCAGCAGCACCTCAGAGGTGGGACTAGCAGGCGAGCAGTACTTC. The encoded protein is CASSTSEVGLAGEQYF.

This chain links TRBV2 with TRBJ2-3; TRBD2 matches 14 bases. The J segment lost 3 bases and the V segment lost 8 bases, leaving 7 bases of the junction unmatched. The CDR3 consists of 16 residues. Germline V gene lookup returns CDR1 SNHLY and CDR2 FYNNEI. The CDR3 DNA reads TGTGCCAGCTCGGGGACTAGCGGGAGTTTGACAGATACGCAGTATTTT. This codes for CASSGTSGSLTDTQYF.

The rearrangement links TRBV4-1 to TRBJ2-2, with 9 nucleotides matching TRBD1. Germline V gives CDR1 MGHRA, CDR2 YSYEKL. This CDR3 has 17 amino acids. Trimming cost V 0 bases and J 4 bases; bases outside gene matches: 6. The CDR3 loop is CASSQEEQGAITGELFF. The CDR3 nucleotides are TGCGCCAGCAGCCAAGAGGAACAGGGGGCAATCACCGGGGAGCTGTTTTTT.

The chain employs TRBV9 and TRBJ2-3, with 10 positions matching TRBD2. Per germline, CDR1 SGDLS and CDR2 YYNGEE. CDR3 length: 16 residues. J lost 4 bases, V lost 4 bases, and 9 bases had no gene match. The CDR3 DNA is TGTGCCAGCAGCCCTGGGACTAGCGATTTGTCAGATACGCAGTATTTT. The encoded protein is CASSPGTSDLSDTQYF.

The CDR3 protein is CASSSSGDEQFF. The CDR3 nucleotides are TGTGCCAGCAGTTCATCAGGGGACGAGCAGTTCTTC. The genes are TRBV28 and TRBJ2-1; tentatively, D is TRBD1 (6 bases). Trimming took off 4 bases at V and 10 bases at J, with 11 bases between the two ends. Germline V gene sequence: CDR1 MDHEN, CDR2 SYDVKM. The CDR3 contains 12 residues.

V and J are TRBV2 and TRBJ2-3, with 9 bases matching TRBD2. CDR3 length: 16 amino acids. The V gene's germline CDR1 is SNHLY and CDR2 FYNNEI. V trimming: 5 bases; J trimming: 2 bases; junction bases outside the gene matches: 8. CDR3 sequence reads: CASSPKGTSYTDTQYF. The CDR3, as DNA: TGTGCCAGCAGTCCTAAAGGGACTAGCTACACAGATACGCAGTATTTT.

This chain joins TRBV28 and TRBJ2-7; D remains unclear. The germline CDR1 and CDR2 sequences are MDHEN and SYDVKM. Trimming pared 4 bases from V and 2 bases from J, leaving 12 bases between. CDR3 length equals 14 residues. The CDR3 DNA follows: TGTGCCAGCAGTTCCCAAGGAGCAACCTACGAGCAGTACTTC. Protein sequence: CASSSQGATYEQYF.

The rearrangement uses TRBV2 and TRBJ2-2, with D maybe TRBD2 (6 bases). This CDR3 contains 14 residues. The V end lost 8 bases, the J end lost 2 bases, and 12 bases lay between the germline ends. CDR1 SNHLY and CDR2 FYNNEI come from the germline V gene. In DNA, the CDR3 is TGTGCCAGCCTTTGGGACTCTAACACCGGGGAGCTGTTTTTT. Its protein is CASLWDSNTGELFF.

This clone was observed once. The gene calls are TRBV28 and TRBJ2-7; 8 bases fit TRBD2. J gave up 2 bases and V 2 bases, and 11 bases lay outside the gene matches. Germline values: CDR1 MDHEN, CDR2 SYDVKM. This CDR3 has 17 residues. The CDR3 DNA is TGTGCCAGCAGTTTACCCCAGGCGCTAGCGGGCGCCTACGAGCAGTACTTC. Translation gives CASSLPQALAGAYEQYF.